The 30 T cell receptor beta chains below were found in one sample sequenced in a study of Graves' ophthalmopathy and Graves' hyperthyroidism. RNA transcripts served as template for amplifying TCR beta CDR3 sequences. HTBI primers were used in a first-round RT-PCR, which preceded a second-round multiplex PCR. TCRdb recomputed calls from the multiplex PCR reads with MiXCR, one row per CDR3 protein. The sample contains over a million distinct CDR3 sequences, 36% of which appear only once. The sample comprised peripheral blood or thyroid tissue (not recorded which). These receptors were taken from an adult man with Graves' hyperthyroidism.

This clonotype showed up just once. A much larger clone lies one base from this, so it may be a read error. The V and J genes are TRBV10-3 and TRBJ2-7; no reliable D call. The CDR3 spans 14 residues. The germline gives CDR1 ENHRY, CDR2 SYGVKD. V gave up 6 bases and J gave up 2 bases, with 14 bases separating them. CDR3 sequence (DNA): TGTGCCATCAGCCCAGCCCCAGGACCCTACGAGCAGTACTTC. Translating it yields CAISPAPGPYEQYF.

Note on this clonotype: A read error may produce the germline difference seen at one junction end. V is TRBV10-3 and J is TRBJ2-7; 7 bases map to TRBD2. Per germline, CDR1 ENHRY and CDR2 SYGVKD. The CDR3 consists of 17 residues. The CDR3 DNA reads TGTGCCAGCAGTTTCCTCGACTGGCGGGAGATCCGTTCCGAGCAGTACTTC. Translation: CASSFLDWREIRSEQYF.

This sequence joins TRBV29-1 and TRBJ2-2, with a tentative D call TRBD1 (6 bases). The CDR3 is 12 amino acids. Germline V gives CDR1 SQVTM, CDR2 ANQGSEA. V lost 7 bases and J 7 bases, leaving 13 bases between the germline ends. In nucleotides, the CDR3 is TGCAGCGCCGCCTCGGACAGCGGGGAGCTGTTTTTT. It is translated as CSAASDSGELFF.

About this clonotype itself: No conserved phenylalanine or tryptophan ends this CDR3, so it is likely a read error. The DNA is left out, because the CDR3 cannot be placed on it with certainty; the CDR3 is given as TCRdb lists it. This sequence joins TRBV29-1 and TRBJ1-4; TRBD1 is the table's D call and was not checked against the DNA. 22 amino acids form the CDR3, both terminal residues included. Germline V gene data show CDR1 as SQVTM and CDR2 as ANQGSEA. The CDR3 loop reads CSVGAVEETQYFCATRDIPRGR.

V and J are TRBV27 and TRBJ2-7, with no clear D. Germline CDR1 is MNHEY and CDR2 is SMNVEV (reference sequence). V was shortened by 0 bases and J by 1 base, with 10 bases between the two germline ends. This CDR3 region has 15 residues. The CDR3 DNA reads as TGTGCCAGCAGTTTATCCGTGGGAAGGTCCTACGAGCAGTACTTC. The encoded protein is CASSLSVGRSYEQYF.

At least ten counts were recorded for this clonotype. The chain recombines TRBV5-4 with TRBJ1-4; D not certain. Germline V lookup: CDR1 SGHNT, CDR2 YYREEE (reference sequence). Trimming took 3 bases from V and 3 from J, leaving 3 bases between them. This CDR3 is 12 amino acids long. CDR3 in DNA: TGTGCCAGCAGCTCCGCTAATGAAAAACTGTTTTTT. This sequence encodes CASSSANEKLFF.

The chain couples TRBV29-1 to TRBJ1-6, with a weak D call TRBD1 (6 bases). The CDR3 sequence is 12 residues long. The V end lost 7 bases, the J end lost 9 bases, and 13 bases lay between the germline ends. The V gene's germline CDR1 is SQVTM and CDR2 ANQGSEA. CDR3 protein: CSGAGAGSPLHF. In DNA form, the CDR3 reads TGCAGCGGTGCAGGGGCTGGTTCACCCCTCCACTTT.

The rearrangement uses TRBV29-1 and TRBJ2-6; D possibly corresponds to TRBD1 (6 bases). The length of the CDR3 is 14 residues. With 2 bases removed from V and 3 bases from J, the gap between germline ends came to 8 bases. Germline V CDR1 and CDR2: SQVTM, ANQGSEA. The CDR3: CSVEPGVGANVLTF. The DNA for the CDR3 is TGCAGCGTTGAACCAGGGGTTGGGGCCAACGTCCTGACTTTC.

The V call is TRBV4-3, the J call TRBJ1-1, with D perhaps TRBD1 (6 bases). The CDR3 is made up of 14 amino acids. With 4 bases removed from V and 5 bases from J, the gap between germline ends came to 14 bases. Germline loops: CDR1 LGHNA, CDR2 YSLEER. CDR3 loop: CASSPRGRRTEAFF. In nucleotides, the CDR3 is TGCGCCAGCAGCCCCAGGGGTCGGAGGACTGAAGCTTTCTTT.

On this clonotype itself: A much larger clone lies one base from this, so it may be a read error. The genes are TRBV9 and TRBJ1-3, with no clear D. The germline V gene encodes CDR1 SGDLS and CDR2 YYNGEE. This CDR3 spans 15 amino acids. The CDR3 spells CAGSVEWNSGNTIYF. Here the CDR3 DNA reads TGTGCCGGCAGCGTAGAATGGAACTCTGGAAACACCATATATTTT.

As DNA, the CDR3 is TGTGCCAGCAGCCAAGATATGGGGTATGGCTACACCTTC. Translated: CASSQDMGYGYTF. The genes are TRBV3-1 and TRBJ1-2; D is uncertain. The germline V gene has CDR1 LGHDT and CDR2 YNNKEL (reference sequence). V gave up 0 bases and J gave up 5 bases, with 7 bases separating them. The CDR3 totals 13 residues.

A word on this clonotype: A read error is possible here, since a much larger clone lies one base away. The gene calls are TRBV5-1 and TRBJ2-7; D is perhaps TRBD1 or TRBD2 (5 bases each). The CDR3 length is 17 residues. Germline assignment: CDR1 SGHRS and CDR2 YFSETQ. Trimming pared 4 bases from V and 6 bases from J, leaving 26 bases between. The chain's CDR3 is CASSPWGWRHENGEQYF. The CDR3 DNA follows: TGCGCCAGCAGCCCCTGGGGGTGGCGACACGAGAATGGCGAGCAGTACTTC.

In its sample, this clonotype was seen a few times. CDR3 loop: CAWSQLAGRNTGELFF. The CDR3 DNA reads TGTGCCTGGAGTCAACTAGCGGGAAGGAACACCGGGGAGCTGTTTTTT. The V gene is TRBV30, the J gene TRBJ2-2, with 10 bases fitting TRBD2. The germline gives CDR1 GTSNPN, CDR2 SVGIG (reference sequence). The CDR3 is made up of 16 amino acids. V shed 2 bases and J 1 base; nucleotides not matched to a gene: 4.

This clonotype was picked up a small number of times. The CDR3 spells CASRRTQGETQYF. CDR3 in DNA: TGTGCCAGCAGGCGGACACAGGGGGAGACCCAGTACTTC. The rearrangement uses TRBV6-6 and TRBJ2-5, with 7 bases fitting TRBD1. Trimming at V came to 6 bases and at J to 5 bases, leaving 6 bases not matched to a gene. Germline V gives CDR1 MNHNY, CDR2 SVGAGI (reference sequence). The CDR3 is made up of 13 amino acids.

The chain has TRBV10-2 and TRBJ1-5; possibly TRBD1 for D (5 bases). There are 18 residues in the CDR3. Trimming removed 2 bases from V and 5 bases from J, with 22 bases in between. CDR1 is WSHSY, CDR2 SAAADI, per germline. The CDR3 bases are TGCGCCAGCAGTGAGCCTAAACACCTTGGGGGTAGTGATCAGCCCCAGCATTTT. This sequence encodes CASSEPKHLGGSDQPQHF.

In this sample, this clonotype turned up many times. The V call is TRBV24-1, the J call TRBJ2-5; no reliable D call. Trimming took 5 bases from V and 1 from J, leaving 7 bases between them. Germline CDR1 and CDR2: KGHDR and SFDVKD. The CDR3 has 13 amino acids. The CDR3 loop reads CATSAGSQETQYF. In nucleotides, the CDR3 is TGTGCCACCAGTGCAGGCAGCCAAGAGACCCAGTACTTC.

This clonotype showed up many times. The chain uses TRBV20-1 and TRBJ1-5; D is possibly TRBD1 (6 bases). Germline V gene data show CDR1 as DFQATT and CDR2 as SNEGSKA (reference sequence). The V and J ends lost 2 bases and 7 bases respectively, with 15 bases between them. The CDR3 runs to 14 residues. CDR3 in amino acids: CSARPTGIGQPQHF. CDR3 nucleotide sequence: TGCAGTGCTAGACCCACAGGGATTGGACAGCCCCAGCATTTT.

This clonotype was observed at least ten times. The chain carries TRBV20-1 and TRBJ2-2; TRBD2 is a possible D gene (5 bases). The V gene lost 1 base and the J gene lost 4 bases, with 7 bases spanning the gap. The V gene's germline CDR1 is DFQATT and CDR2 SNEGSKA (reference sequence). The CDR3 loop spans 13 amino acids. CDR3 bases: TGCAGTGCTAGAGTCCGGGGCACCGGGGAGCTGTTTTTT. Translation: CSARVRGTGELFF.

Only a few counts were recorded for this clonotype. The chain uses TRBV9 and TRBJ2-1, with unresolved D. Germline V lookup: CDR1 SGDLS, CDR2 YYNGEE. This CDR3 contains 17 residues. With 2 bases removed from V and 7 bases from J, the gap between germline ends came to 22 bases. The chain's CDR3 is CASSVFSGALEENEQFF. In DNA, the CDR3 is TGTGCCAGCAGCGTCTTCTCAGGAGCGCTTGAGGAGAATGAGCAGTTCTTC.

The sample holds a few counts of this clonotype. The chain links TRBV20-1 to TRBJ1-1; TRBD1 aligns across 9 bases. Germline values: CDR1 DFQATT, CDR2 SNEGSKA (reference sequence). The CDR3 runs to 15 residues. The CDR3 nucleotides are TGCGGGGGGACAGGGCGTGATTTGGCGGACACTGAAGCTTTCTTT. Its protein product is CGGTGRDLADTEAFF.

This chain joins TRBV15 and TRBJ1-4; D is undetermined. Germline V lookup: CDR1 LNHNV, CDR2 YYDKDF (reference sequence). V dropped 1 base and J dropped 7 bases, with 16 bases sitting between them. The CDR3 length is 16 residues. DNA for the CDR3: TGTGCCACCAGCAGAGGTGGTCAGGACGCTAGTGAAAAACTGTTTTTT. This encodes CATSRGGQDASEKLFF.

The gene calls are TRBV7-3 and TRBJ2-5; 11 nucleotides match TRBD2. J was trimmed by 2 bases and V by 6 bases; bases with no gene match: 14. In germline, CDR1 is SGHTA, CDR2 FQGTGA. The CDR3 is made up of 18 amino acids. CDR3 amino acids: CASSPLTPRLAGQETQYF. CDR3 DNA sequence: TGTGCCAGCAGTCCCCTCACTCCAAGACTAGCGGGGCAAGAGACCCAGTACTTC.

Ten or more counts support this clonotype. This chain uses TRBV2 with TRBJ1-5; no reliable D call. The V end was cut by 3 bases, the J end by 0 bases, with 9 bases between. This CDR3 has 15 residues. CDR1 SNHLY and CDR2 FYNNEI come from the germline V gene. The CDR3 nucleotides are TGTGCCAGCAGTGACTACGAGAATAGCAATCAGCCCCAGCATTTT. This sequence encodes CASSDYENSNQPQHF.

The table lists this clonotype with a few counts. V gene TRBV7-9 combines with J gene TRBJ1-5, with D possibly TRBD1 on 6 matching bases. Germline V lookup: CDR1 SEHNR, CDR2 FQNEAQ (reference sequence). CDR3 length equals 14 residues. V was cut by 11 bases and J by 5 bases, with 19 bases left in between. In DNA, the CDR3 is TGTGCCTCGCAGCTACAGGGAACGGATCAGCCCCAGCATTTT. This sequence encodes CASQLQGTDQPQHF. Drawing the rest from reference TRBV7-9 and TRBJ1-5, the complete variable domain is DTGVSQNPRHKITKRGQNVTFRCDPISEHNRLYWYRQTLGQGPEFLTYFQNEAQLEKSRLLSDRFSAERPKGSFSTLEIQRTEQGDSAMYLCASQLQGTDQPQHFGDGTRLSIL.

This clonotype was seen a handful of times. This chain links TRBV7-6 with TRBJ2-7; D not resolved. CDR3 length: 14 amino acids. Germline V CDR1 and CDR2: SGHVS, FNYEAQ. V was clipped by 1 base and J by 3 bases, with 10 bases between them. The CDR3 loop is CASSLGHGYYEQYF. The CDR3 DNA reads as TGTGCCAGCAGCTTAGGGCACGGCTACTACGAGCAGTACTTC.

Turning to this clonotype: A junction end diverges from the germline sequence, so it may reflect a read error. The chain has TRBV7-9 and TRBJ2-5, with 9 positions matching TRBD2. CDR3 length: 18 residues. CDR1 SEHNR and CDR2 FQNEAQ come from the germline V gene (reference sequence). The CDR3 region is CASSLGDYGGGARETQYF. The CDR3, as DNA: TGCGCCAGCAGCTTAGGTGATTACGGCGGGGGGGCCCGGGAGACCCAGTACTTC. Drawing the rest from reference TRBV7-9 and TRBJ2-5, the complete variable domain is DTGVSQNPRHKITKRGQNVTFRCDPISEHNRLYWYRQTLGQGPEFLTYFQNEAQLEKSRLLSDRFSAERPKGSFSTLEIQRTEQGDSAMYLCASSLGDYGGGARETQYFGPGTRLLVL.

The chain couples TRBV12-3 or TRBV12-4 to TRBJ1-5, with 9 positions matching TRBD1. With V trimmed by 3 bases and J by 3 bases, 6 bases remained unmatched. This CDR3 contains 16 residues. Here the CDR3 DNA reads TGTGCCAGCAGTTTGGGACAGGGCCAACCCAATCAGCCCCAGCATTTT. This codes for CASSLGQGQPNQPQHF.

The V call is TRBV19, the J call TRBJ2-6; TRBD1 matches 8 bases. CDR3 size: 11 residues. The germline CDR1 and CDR2 sequences are LNHDA and SQIVND (reference sequence). V was clipped by 7 bases and J by 13 bases; unmatched bases: 3. Here the CDR3 DNA reads TGTGCCAGTAAAACAGGGGGAGTCCTGACTTTC. It translates to CASKTGGVLTF.

This clonotype has ten or more counts. This chain joins TRBV29-1 and TRBJ2-5; no definite D call. CDR1 and CDR2 (germline): SQVTM, ANQGSEA. The CDR3 is made up of 12 amino acids. Between the trimmed V and J ends, which lost 5 bases and 5 bases, there was a span of 12 bases. CDR3 region: CSVQKIGETQYF. The CDR3 DNA sequence: TGCAGCGTTCAGAAAATTGGTGAGACCCAGTACTTC.

The chain employs TRBV7-6 and TRBJ2-5, with 8 bases that match TRBD1. Germline V lookup: CDR1 SGHVS, CDR2 FNYEAQ. The CDR3 has 15 amino acids. After removal of 5 bases from V and 5 bases from J, the junction contained 10 bases not matched to a gene. CDR3 protein: CASSIGQGTGETQYF. The CDR3 DNA reads as TGTGCCAGCAGCATCGGACAGGGCACCGGGGAGACCCAGTACTTC. Drawing the rest from reference TRBV7-6 and TRBJ2-5, the complete variable domain is GAGVSQSPRYKVTKRGQDVALRCDPISGHVSLYWYRQALGQGPEFLTYFNYEAQQDKSGLPNDRFSAERPEGSISTLTIQRTEQRDSAMYRCASSIGQGTGETQYFGPGTRLLVL.